Ten or more counts support the clone carrying this T cell receptor beta chain. Antigen specificity is unknown. One entry per CDR3 protein results from TCRdb running MiXCR on the reads. The repertoire holds over 45,000 distinct CDR3 sequences, with roughly 19% as singletons. This sample is part of a study of T cell repertoires in cytomegalovirus infection. Study in general: Indicated by public TCR beta signatures were CMV infection and matching HLA type.

Germline CDR1 reads SGHNT; CDR2 reads YENEEA. The CDR3 runs to 16 residues. J gave up 6 bases and V 2 bases, and 6 bases lay outside the gene matches. The chain is built from TRBV11-3 and TRBJ1-6; TRBD1 matches at 8 bases. This sequence originates from a human donor in good health (CMV status not recorded). Some clones in this sample may be carry-over from other donors' samples. The sample in question was CD8+ T cells from cultured PBMCs, obtained from culture after CMV antigen stimulation. This CDR3 reads CASSLHGDRFNSPLHF. The CDR3 nucleotides are TGTGCCAGCAGCTTACACGGGGACAGGTTTAATTCACCCCTCCACTTT.